The present TCR beta chain was sequenced within a study of T cell repertoires in cytomegalovirus infection. About the study: Public TCR beta signatures marked donors with CMV infection and the matching HLA.

Study-level points and caveats: Cumulative frequency of public TCR beta families picked out carriers of CMV plus the relevant HLA. The response measured ex vivo was dominated by TCR beta clonotypes (HLA-C-restricted and CMV-specific).

The CDR3 totals 14 residues. V lost 5 bases and J 0 bases, leaving 10 bases between the germline ends. Germline lookup yields CDR1 SGHVS and CDR2 FNYEAQ. TCRdb processed the reads anew with MiXCR; each CDR3 protein has one entry. This repertoire shows fewer than 80,000 distinct CDR3 sequences, approximately 3.7% found once; its top ten account for 3.5% to 6%. This clonotype was observed at least ten times. Antigen: not known. Sequencing was performed on PBMCs. This chain joins TRBV7-6 and TRBJ1-1; no reliable D call. This clonotype was sampled from a human donor in good health (CMV status not recorded). Some clones in this sample may be carry-over from other donors' samples. CDR3 DNA: TGTGCCAGCAGCAGAACAGAGTTGAACACTGAAGCTTTCTTT. Residues: CASSRTELNTEAFF.